This record looks at one TCR beta chain sequence and its context. Its antigen is as yet unknown. The sample is drawn from a study of shared clonotypes between healthy human individuals. The CDR3 totals 14 residues. CDR1 is SGHRS, CDR2 YFSETQ, per germline. The V end was cut by 0 bases, the J end by 4 bases, with 7 bases between. Broader study findings: Tissue TCR repertoires likely differ from these blood-only repertoires.

Each subset's genomic DNA was split evenly across several immunoSEQ plates. Unsorted PBMC replicate PCRs used 250 to 300 ng DNA, approximately 29,000 T cell genomes. Scientists sequenced DNA from unsorted PBMC on ten immunoSEQ deep assay plates. Produced via immunoSEQ multiplex PCR; TCRdb's table is partial and in-frame only. The sample contains 520,000 or so clones, 79% of which appear only once. This clonotype was sampled from a middle-aged woman in good health. Some clones in this sample may be carry-over from other donors' samples. The J gene is TRBJ1-4, the V gene TRBV5-1; D perhaps matches TRBD1 (5 bases). Specimen: PBMCs. The CDR3 region has the DNA TGCGCCAGCAGCTTGGAGGGGTTTAATGAAAAACTGTTTTTT. Residues: CASSLEGFNEKLFF.